A single sample gave rise to the 31 T cell receptor beta chains below, sequenced in a study of T cells in Graves' hyperthyroidism and ophthalmopathy. RNA transcripts yielded amplified TCR beta CDR3 regions. With the HTBI primer set, the TCR CDR3 went through a first round of RT-PCR. From the multiplex PCR reads, TCRdb called clonotypes with MiXCR, one entry per CDR3 protein. The table has around 540,000 distinct CDR3 sequences, roughly a sixth seen once; the top ten hold 25% to 30%. The sequencing input was blood. The receptors derive from a woman aged 25-40 years with Graves' ophthalmopathy.

This clonotype was seen a handful of times. The chain carries TRBV7-2 and TRBJ2-2; TRBD1 might be the D (7 bases). Per germline, CDR1 SGHTA and CDR2 FQGNSA. Trimming cost V 3 bases and J 6 bases, with 17 bases left between them. The CDR3 totals 16 residues. CDR3 in amino acids: CASSLRQGGGAGELFF. The CDR3 coding sequence is TGTGCCAGCAGCTTGCGACAGGGAGGAGGGGCCGGGGAGCTGTTTTTT.

This clonotype came up many times. The chain uses TRBV7-9 and TRBJ2-5; 8 nucleotides agree with TRBD1. V was pared by 5 bases and J by 4 bases, with 6 bases of the junction left unmatched. CDR1 SEHNR and CDR2 FQNEAQ come from the germline V gene (reference sequence). CDR3 size: 14 residues. The DNA of the CDR3 is TGTGCCAGCAGCCGGACAGGGAAGGGAGAGACCCAGTACTTC. Translated: CASSRTGKGETQYF.

In the case of this clonotype: Just one base apart from a much larger clone, this may be a read error. In DNA form, the CDR3 reads TGTGCCAGCAGTTTAGACGGGGAGCTGTTTTTT. Its protein is CASSLDGELFF. This chain connects TRBV28 to TRBJ2-2, with D hard to call. The CDR3 extends over 11 amino acids. Germline-derived CDR1 and CDR2 are MDHEN and SYDVKM. Trimming shortened V by 2 bases and J by 7 bases, and 2 bases separated the two germline ends. Drawing the rest from reference TRBV28 and TRBJ2-2, the complete variable domain is DVKVTQSSRYLVKRTGEKVFLECVQDMDHENMFWYRQDPGLGLRLIYFSYDVKMKEKGDIPEGYSVSREKKERFSLILESASTNQTSMYLCASSLDGELFFGEGSRLTVL.

The genes are TRBV11-3 and TRBJ2-5; 7 nucleotides align to TRBD1. Germline lookup yields CDR1 SGHNT and CDR2 YENEEA. This CDR3 is built from 14 residues. The V and J ends lost 5 bases and 5 bases, in that order; junction bases with no gene match: 8. The CDR3, as DNA: TGTGCCAGCAGCCCCGGACAGGTTCGGGAGACCCAGTACTTC. This sequence encodes CASSPGQVRETQYF. Full variable domain (outside the CDR3, taken from reference TRBV11-3 and TRBJ2-5): EAGVVQSPRYKIIEKKQPVAFWCNPISGHNTLYWYLQNLGQGPELLIRYENEEAVDDSQLPKDRFSAERLKGVDSTLKIQPAELGDSAVYLCASSPGQVRETQYFGPGTRLLVL.

This clonotype has more than one count but fewer than ten. The chain combines TRBV5-4 with TRBJ1-2; 7 bases are a match to TRBD1. V lost 4 bases and J lost 1; bases outside the gene matches: 4. The germline V gene has CDR1 SGHNT and CDR2 YYREEE (reference sequence). The CDR3 is made up of 14 amino acids. The CDR3 bases are TGTGCCAGCAGCCCGACAGGGATTAACTATGGCTACACCTTC. The encoded protein is CASSPTGINYGYTF.

This clonotype appeared a few times. The V call is TRBV6-2 or TRBV6-3, the J call TRBJ1-5; 9 bases map to TRBD1. This CDR3 has 21 residues. Germline V gene data show CDR1 as MNHEY and CDR2 as SVGEGT. V was pared by 6 bases and J by 2 bases, with 23 bases of the junction left unmatched. CDR3 in DNA: TGTGCCAGCAGCTATACATACGGAGGGACAGGGTTTTGGAGTGGCAATCAGCCCCAGCATTTT. Its translation: CASSYTYGGTGFWSGNQPQHF.

This clonotype was counted at least ten times. This rearrangement joins TRBV28 to TRBJ2-7, with D possibly called TRBD1 or TRBD2 (6 bases each). V was shortened by 5 bases and J by 4 bases, with 12 bases between the two germline ends. Germline V gene data show CDR1 as MDHEN and CDR2 as SYDVKM. The CDR3 is 13 amino acids. The CDR3 nucleotides read TGTGCCAGCAGTATTGTAGGGGGGTACGAGCAGTACTTC. Amino acid sequence: CASSIVGGYEQYF.

The table lists this clonotype with a few counts. The J gene is TRBJ2-1, the V gene TRBV4-3, with 9 bases fitting TRBD2. V lost 2 bases to trimming and J lost 3 bases; unmatched junction nucleotides: 11. The CDR3 length is 18 residues. Germline-derived CDR1 and CDR2 are LGHNA and YSLEER. The DNA of the CDR3 is TGCGCCAGCAGCCAACTAGTAGTTTCTAGCGGGAACTACAATGAGCAGTTCTTC. It translates to CASSQLVVSSGNYNEQFF.

This clonotype was observed at least ten times. The CDR3 protein is CASSRLAGRETQYF. DNA for the CDR3: TGTGCCAGCAGCCGACTAGCGGGACGAGAGACCCAGTACTTC. The J gene is TRBJ2-5, the V gene TRBV7-8; TRBD2 matches at 11 bases. This CDR3 contains 14 residues. V gave up 5 bases and J gave up 4 bases; unmatched junction bases: 3. Germline V gene sequence: CDR1 SGHVS, CDR2 FQNEAQ.

This clonotype was recorded at least ten times. The chain carries TRBV29-1 and TRBJ2-7, with D uncertain. Trimming cost V 0 bases and J 2 bases, with 11 bases left between them. The CDR3 length is 14 residues. From germline, CDR1 is SQVTM and CDR2 ANQGSEA. CDR3 sequence (DNA): TGCAGCGTTGAAGACAAATACGGACCCTACGAGCAGTACTTC. It codes for CSVEDKYGPYEQYF.

This chain connects TRBV28 to TRBJ2-1; D unclear. Germline assignment: CDR1 MDHEN and CDR2 SYDVKM. CDR3 length: 16 amino acids. V dropped 6 bases and J dropped 0 bases, with 15 bases sitting between them. CDR3 sequence: CASSSPLPSSYNEQFF. CDR3 bases: TGTGCCAGCAGCTCACCACTACCGAGCTCCTACAATGAGCAGTTCTTC.

The sample holds many counts of this clonotype. V usage is TRBV19 and J usage is TRBJ1-6; 10 bases align to TRBD1. The CDR3 runs 14 residues. V trimming: 8 bases; J trimming: 10 bases; junction bases outside the gene matches: 8. The germline V gene has CDR1 LNHDA and CDR2 SQIVND (reference sequence). The CDR3 reads CASRQGARESPLHF. The CDR3 bases are TGTGCCAGTCGACAGGGGGCGAGGGAATCACCCCTCCACTTT.

This clonotype was picked up many times. The chain employs TRBV7-9 and TRBJ1-1; TRBD1 matches 8 bases. This CDR3 spans 13 amino acids. Trimming removed 7 bases from V and 4 bases from J; junction bases left unmatched: 5. Germline assignment: CDR1 SEHNR and CDR2 FQNEAQ (reference sequence). CDR3 region: CASTRTGPTEAFF. CDR3 bases: TGTGCCAGCACCCGGACAGGGCCCACTGAAGCTTTCTTT.

The chain uses TRBV9 and TRBJ1-3, with a tentative D call TRBD1 (6 bases). Per the germline V gene, CDR1 is SGDLS and CDR2 is YYNGEE. V lost 3 bases and J lost 0, with 10 bases in between. This CDR3 has 15 amino acids. The CDR3 DNA reads as TGTGCCAGCAGCGCCGGACAGCTCTCTGGAAACACCATATATTTT. Translation gives CASSAGQLSGNTIYF.

The chain joins TRBV25-1 to TRBJ1-3; D is undetermined. Between the trimmed V and J ends, which lost 3 bases and 0 bases, there was a span of 9 bases. CDR3 length equals 15 residues. CDR1 and CDR2 (germline): MGHDK, SYGVNS. The CDR3 loop is CASSDVGNSGNTIYF. CDR3 nucleotides: TGTGCCAGCAGTGATGTCGGAAACTCTGGAAACACCATATATTTT.

This clonotype was counted at least ten times. The chain carries TRBV18 and TRBJ2-1; no reliable D call. Germline CDR1 and CDR2: KGHSH and LQKENI. The CDR3 totals 11 residues. V gave up 2 bases and J gave up 8 bases, with 4 bases separating them. The CDR3 sequence is CASSPGHEQFF. As DNA, the CDR3 is TGTGCCAGCTCACCAGGTCATGAGCAGTTCTTC.

This chain's CDR3 is CASSFLSGLSGNTIYF. The DNA of the CDR3 is TGTGCCAGCAGTTTTCTCTCGGGCTTATCTGGAAACACCATATATTTT. The chain is built from TRBV28 and TRBJ1-3; D call uncertain. The CDR3 consists of 16 residues. Germline lookup yields CDR1 MDHEN and CDR2 SYDVKM. The V gene lost 3 bases and the J gene lost 1 base, with 13 bases spanning the gap.

The rearrangement links TRBV30 to TRBJ1-4; D gene uncertain. The CDR3 runs to 12 residues. From germline, CDR1 is GTSNPN and CDR2 SVGIG (reference sequence). Trimming shortened V by 0 bases and J by 7 bases, and 6 bases separated the two germline ends. As DNA, the CDR3 is TGTGCCTGGAGTGTACCTGGTGAAAAACTGTTTTTT. Protein sequence: CAWSVPGEKLFF.

This clonotype was detected a few times. The chain is built from TRBV7-8 and TRBJ2-2, with D tentatively TRBD2 (6 bases). The CDR3 is 16 residues long. From germline, CDR1 is SGHVS and CDR2 FQNEAQ. V gave up 4 bases and J gave up 5 bases, with 17 bases separating them. CDR3 sequence: CASSSSGSGVTGELFF. In DNA, the CDR3 is TGTGCCAGCAGCTCCTCCGGCTCGGGGGTTACCGGGGAGCTGTTTTTT.

This clonotype has a handful of counts. V usage is TRBV12-3 or TRBV12-4 and J usage is TRBJ1-4; D is undetermined. The CDR3 runs 13 residues. The ends were cut back, 8 bases at V and 3 bases at J, with 10 bases in the middle. CDR3 sequence: CASEGSSNEKLFF. In DNA, the CDR3 is TGTGCCAGCGAGGGCAGCTCTAATGAAAAACTGTTTTTT.

The rearrangement joins TRBV27 to TRBJ2-1; D possibly uses TRBD1 or TRBD2 (6 bases each). The V end was cut by 1 base, the J end by 0 bases, with 16 bases between. This CDR3 spans 18 amino acids. Germline lookup yields CDR1 MNHEY and CDR2 SMNVEV (reference sequence). The CDR3 loop reads CASSLFIGGGPSYNEQFF. CDR3 in DNA: TGTGCCAGCAGTTTATTCATCGGTGGGGGGCCCTCCTACAATGAGCAGTTCTTC.

Only a few counts were recorded for this clonotype. The chain recombines TRBV7-9 with TRBJ2-7; D uncertain. The germline V and J ends were trimmed by 2 bases and 1 base, with 6 bases remaining between them. Germline-derived CDR1 and CDR2 are SEHNR and FQNEAQ (reference sequence). The length of the CDR3 is 13 residues. CDR3 sequence: CASSLWGSYEQYF. CDR3 nucleotides: TGTGCCAGCAGCTTATGGGGATCCTACGAGCAGTACTTC.

The chain combines TRBV27 with TRBJ2-3; D unresolved. Germline-derived CDR1 and CDR2 are MNHEY and SMNVEV (reference sequence). There are 15 residues in the CDR3. V shed 3 bases and J shed 2 bases, with 12 bases lying between them. In DNA, the CDR3 is TGTGCCAGCAGTTTTTCTCCTGACAACACAGATACGCAGTATTTT. It translates to CASSFSPDNTDTQYF.

This clonotype was counted many times. The V gene is TRBV20-1, the J gene TRBJ2-5, with D possibly TRBD2 on 5 matching bases. V was pared by 1 base and J by 2 bases, with 11 bases between. The CDR3 consists of 14 residues. Germline V gives CDR1 DFQATT, CDR2 SNEGSKA (reference sequence). The CDR3 sequence is CSARGTGEQETQYF. DNA of the CDR3: TGCAGTGCTAGAGGGACTGGCGAACAAGAGACCCAGTACTTC.

The J gene is TRBJ2-7, the V gene TRBV28, with D uncertain. Germline CDR1 and CDR2: MDHEN and SYDVKM. The germline V and J ends were trimmed by 1 base and 4 bases, with 5 bases remaining between them. This CDR3 spans 12 amino acids. The CDR3 nucleotides are TGTGCCAGCAGTTTATTCCAGTACGAGCAGTACTTC. It is translated as CASSLFQYEQYF. Complete variable domain (other parts from reference TRBV28 and TRBJ2-7): DVKVTQSSRYLVKRTGEKVFLECVQDMDHENMFWYRQDPGLGLRLIYFSYDVKMKEKGDIPEGYSVSREKKERFSLILESASTNQTSMYLCASSLFQYEQYFGPGTRLTVT.

This clonotype has a count of ten or more. The rearrangement uses TRBV20-1 and TRBJ2-7; 10 nucleotides agree with TRBD1. The CDR3 loop spans 12 amino acids. Looked up from germline, CDR1 is DFQATT and CDR2 is SNEGSKA (reference sequence). Trimming cost V 5 bases and J 3 bases; bases outside gene matches: 1. The CDR3 sequence is CSAWTGGYEQYF. CDR3 DNA sequence: TGCAGTGCTTGGACAGGGGGCTACGAGCAGTACTTC.

The J gene is TRBJ2-1, the V gene TRBV4-3; D uncertain. The CDR3 consists of 14 residues. Germline V gives CDR1 LGHNA, CDR2 YSLEER. Trimming removed 1 base from V and 9 bases from J, with 13 bases in between. The CDR3 nucleotides are TGCGCCAGCAGCCAAGGGCGATCGGGCACTGAGCAGTTCTTC. This gives the protein CASSQGRSGTEQFF.

On this clonotype itself: An end of the junction differs from the germline gene, which may be a read error. The rearrangement joins TRBV28 to TRBJ2-7; tentative D call: TRBD1 (7 bases). Germline assignment: CDR1 MDHEN and CDR2 SYDVKM. The CDR3 is made up of 12 amino acids. CDR3 in amino acids: CSSSLPGGEQYF. The DNA of the CDR3 is TGTTCCAGCAGTTTGCCAGGGGGGGAGCAGTACTTC.

Ten or more counts support this clonotype. The genes are TRBV6-1 and TRBJ1-2, with D uncertain. There are 11 residues in the CDR3. V was clipped by 6 bases and J by 4 bases, with 6 bases between them. The germline V gene has CDR1 MNHNS and CDR2 SASEGT. As DNA, the CDR3 is TGTGCCAGCAGGGACGCCTATGGCTACACCTTC. It encodes CASRDAYGYTF.

The sample holds a few counts of this clonotype. The rearrangement joins TRBV6-1 to TRBJ2-3, with TRBD2 identical over 11 bases. V trimming: 3 bases; J trimming: 3 bases; junction bases outside the gene matches: 8. The CDR3 is 17 residues long. Germline V CDR1 and CDR2: MNHNS, SASEGT. CDR3: CASSDSGRAGGTDTQYF. The CDR3 DNA is TGTGCCAGCAGTGATAGCGGGAGGGCCGGGGGGACAGATACGCAGTATTTT.

A single count supports this clonotype. One end of the junction is discordant with germline, which a read error may explain. V usage is TRBV29-1 and J usage is TRBJ2-7; 11 positions agree with TRBD2. Germline lookup yields CDR1 SQVTM and CDR2 ANQGSEA. The CDR3 covers 18 residues. CDR3 in DNA: TGCAGCGTTGAAACCACGTTTAGCGGGAGGGATAGCTCCTACGAGCAGTGCTTC. This gives the protein CSVETTFSGRDSSYEQCF.